This T cell receptor beta chain was observed in a study of cytomegalovirus exposure and HLA in healthy donors. PCR was performed using 60 Vbeta and 13 Jbeta primers. Profiling relied on immunoSEQ multiplex PCR, and the TCRdb table lists in-frame clones only, not all of them. The sample records approximately 280,000 clones, about 90% being singletons. On this clone itself: The target antigen is unknown.

Findings and limits, study-wide: A later analysis reportedly identified an Asian-associated ancestry cluster as carrying fewer N-insertions than the 666-donor mean. Most of the TCR beta V segments (in an earlier analysis) were productive either about 90% or about 30% of the time.

CDR3 length: 16 amino acids. V trimming: 7 bases; J trimming: 8 bases; junction bases outside the gene matches: 15. The germline V gene has CDR1 SNHLY and CDR2 FYNNEI. V gene TRBV2 combines with J gene TRBJ2-1, with 9 bases aligning to TRBD2. The sequence was collected from a woman between 18 and 29 years old in good health and CMV-seronegative. The specimen was PBMCs. The CDR3 DNA is TGTGCCAGCAACTTAGGGGCGGGGGGGCCCCCGGATGAGCAGTTCTTC. Residues: CASNLGAGGPPDEQFF.